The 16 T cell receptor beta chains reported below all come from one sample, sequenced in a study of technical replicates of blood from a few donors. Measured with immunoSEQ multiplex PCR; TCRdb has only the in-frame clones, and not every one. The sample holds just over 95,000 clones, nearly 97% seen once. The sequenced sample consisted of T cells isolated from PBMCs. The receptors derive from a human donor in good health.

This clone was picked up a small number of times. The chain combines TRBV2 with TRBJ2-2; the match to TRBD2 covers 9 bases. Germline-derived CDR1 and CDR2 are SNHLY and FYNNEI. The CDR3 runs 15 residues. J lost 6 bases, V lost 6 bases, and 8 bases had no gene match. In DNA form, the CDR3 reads TGTGCCAGCAGCATACTAGCGGGTCTTTCCGGGGAGCTGTTTTTT. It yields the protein CASSILAGLSGELFF.

CDR3 bases: TGCGCCAGCAGTGGGGGTTCGGGGGTCAACTATGGCTACACCTTC. Protein: CASSGGSGVNYGYTF. The V call is TRBV10-1, the J call TRBJ1-2, with D maybe TRBD1 (5 bases). This CDR3 has 15 residues. Germline assignment: CDR1 WNHNN and CDR2 SYGVQD (reference sequence). Trimming pared 4 bases from V and 2 bases from J, leaving 14 bases between.

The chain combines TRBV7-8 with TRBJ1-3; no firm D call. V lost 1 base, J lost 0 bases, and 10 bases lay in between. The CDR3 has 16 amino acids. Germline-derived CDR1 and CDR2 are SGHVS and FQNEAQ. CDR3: CASSLVAANSGNTIYF. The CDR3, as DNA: TGTGCCAGCAGCTTAGTAGCAGCTAACTCTGGAAACACCATATATTTT.

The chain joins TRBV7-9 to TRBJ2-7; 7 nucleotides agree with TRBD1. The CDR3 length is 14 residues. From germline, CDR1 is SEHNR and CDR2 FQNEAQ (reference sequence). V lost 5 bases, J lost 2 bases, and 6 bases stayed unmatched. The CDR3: CASSDTDRAYEQYF. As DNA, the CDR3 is TGTGCCAGCAGCGACACAGACAGGGCCTACGAGCAGTACTTC. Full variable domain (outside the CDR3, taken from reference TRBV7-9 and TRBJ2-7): DTGVSQNPRHKITKRGQNVTFRCDPISEHNRLYWYRQTLGQGPEFLTYFQNEAQLEKSRLLSDRFSAERPKGSFSTLEIQRTEQGDSAMYLCASSDTDRAYEQYFGPGTRLTVT.

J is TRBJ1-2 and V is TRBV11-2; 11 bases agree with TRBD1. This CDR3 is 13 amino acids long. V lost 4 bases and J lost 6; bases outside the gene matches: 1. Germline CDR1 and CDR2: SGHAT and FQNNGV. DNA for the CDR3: TGTGCCAGCAGCTGGGGACAGGGGGATGGCTACACCTTC. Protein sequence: CASSWGQGDGYTF.

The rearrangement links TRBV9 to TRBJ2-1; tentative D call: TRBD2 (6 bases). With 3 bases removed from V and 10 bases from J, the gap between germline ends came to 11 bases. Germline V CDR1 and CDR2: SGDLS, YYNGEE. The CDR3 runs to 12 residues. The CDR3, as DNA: TGTGCCAGCAGCGGCGGGGTACGGGAGCAGTTCTTC. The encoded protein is CASSGGVREQFF.

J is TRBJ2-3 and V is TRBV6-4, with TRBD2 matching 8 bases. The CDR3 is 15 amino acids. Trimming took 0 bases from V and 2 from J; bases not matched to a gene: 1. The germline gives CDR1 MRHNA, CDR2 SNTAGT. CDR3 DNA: TGTGCCAGCAGTGACTCCGGGGGGGCCACAGATACGCAGTATTTT. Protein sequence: CASSDSGGATDTQYF.

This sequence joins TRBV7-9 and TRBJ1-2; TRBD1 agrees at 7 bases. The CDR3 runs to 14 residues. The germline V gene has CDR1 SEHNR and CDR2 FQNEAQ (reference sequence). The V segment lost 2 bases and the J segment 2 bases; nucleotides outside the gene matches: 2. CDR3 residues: CASSLLDRNYGYTF. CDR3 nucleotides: TGTGCCAGCAGCTTACTGGACAGGAACTATGGCTACACCTTC.

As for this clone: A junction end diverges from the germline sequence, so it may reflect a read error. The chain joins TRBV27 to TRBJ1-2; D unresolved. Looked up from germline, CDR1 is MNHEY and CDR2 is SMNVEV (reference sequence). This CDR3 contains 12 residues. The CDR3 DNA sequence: TGTGCCAGCAGTGCACCGGATATGTTCCTAGCCTTC. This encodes CASSAPDMFLAF.

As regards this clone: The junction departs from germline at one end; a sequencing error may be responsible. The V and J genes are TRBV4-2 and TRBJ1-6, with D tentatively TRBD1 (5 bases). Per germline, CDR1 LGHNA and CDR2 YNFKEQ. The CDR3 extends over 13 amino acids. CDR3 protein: CASSQDLGGFRYF. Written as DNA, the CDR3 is TGTGCCAGCAGCCAAGATCTTGGGGGGTTTCGGTACTTT.

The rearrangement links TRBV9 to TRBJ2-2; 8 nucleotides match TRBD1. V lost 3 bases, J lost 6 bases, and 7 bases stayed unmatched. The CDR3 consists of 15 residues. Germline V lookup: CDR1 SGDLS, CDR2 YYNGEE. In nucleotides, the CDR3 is TGTGCCAGCAGCGGGGTCCAGGGGGCGGCCGGGGAGCTGTTTTTT. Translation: CASSGVQGAAGELFF.

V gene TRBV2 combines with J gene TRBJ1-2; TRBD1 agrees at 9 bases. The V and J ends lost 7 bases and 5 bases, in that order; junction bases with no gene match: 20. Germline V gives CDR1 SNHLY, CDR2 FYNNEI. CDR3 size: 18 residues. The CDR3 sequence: CASKRLPTGGLESYGYTF. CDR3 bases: TGTGCCAGCAAACGTTTGCCAACAGGGGGCCTGGAATCGTATGGCTACACCTTC.

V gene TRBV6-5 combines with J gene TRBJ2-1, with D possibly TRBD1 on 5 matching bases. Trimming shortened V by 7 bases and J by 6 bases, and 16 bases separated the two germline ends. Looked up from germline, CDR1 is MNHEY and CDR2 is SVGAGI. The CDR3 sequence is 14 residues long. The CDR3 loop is CASTLRRQSNEQFF. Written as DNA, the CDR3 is TGTGCCAGCACCCTACGCCGACAGTCCAATGAGCAGTTCTTC.

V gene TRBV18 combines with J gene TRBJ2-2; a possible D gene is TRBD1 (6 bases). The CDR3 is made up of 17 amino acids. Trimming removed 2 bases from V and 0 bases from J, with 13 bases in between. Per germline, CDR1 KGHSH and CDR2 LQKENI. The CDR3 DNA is TGTGCCAGCTCACCATGGGGCTCAGGGGCGAACACCGGGGAGCTGTTTTTT. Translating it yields CASSPWGSGANTGELFF. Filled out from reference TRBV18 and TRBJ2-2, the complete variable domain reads NAGVMQNPRHLVRRRGQEARLRCSPMKGHSHVYWYRQLPEEGLKFMVYLQKENIIDESGMPKERFSAEFPKEGPSILRIQQVVRGDSAAYFCASSPWGSGANTGELFFGEGSRLTVL.

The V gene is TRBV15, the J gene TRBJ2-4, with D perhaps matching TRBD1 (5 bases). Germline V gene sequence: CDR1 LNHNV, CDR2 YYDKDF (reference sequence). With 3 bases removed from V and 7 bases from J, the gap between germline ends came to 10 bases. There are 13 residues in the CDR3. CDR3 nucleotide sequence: TGTGCCACCAGCAGCGACAGTGGGAACATTCAGTACTTC. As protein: CATSSDSGNIQYF.

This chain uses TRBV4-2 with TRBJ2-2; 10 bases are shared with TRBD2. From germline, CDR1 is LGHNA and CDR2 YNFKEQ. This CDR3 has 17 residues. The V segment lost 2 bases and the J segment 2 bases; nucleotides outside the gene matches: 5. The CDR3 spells CASSQPAGGPNTGELFF. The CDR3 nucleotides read TGTGCCAGCAGCCAACCAGCGGGAGGGCCAAACACCGGGGAGCTGTTTTTT.